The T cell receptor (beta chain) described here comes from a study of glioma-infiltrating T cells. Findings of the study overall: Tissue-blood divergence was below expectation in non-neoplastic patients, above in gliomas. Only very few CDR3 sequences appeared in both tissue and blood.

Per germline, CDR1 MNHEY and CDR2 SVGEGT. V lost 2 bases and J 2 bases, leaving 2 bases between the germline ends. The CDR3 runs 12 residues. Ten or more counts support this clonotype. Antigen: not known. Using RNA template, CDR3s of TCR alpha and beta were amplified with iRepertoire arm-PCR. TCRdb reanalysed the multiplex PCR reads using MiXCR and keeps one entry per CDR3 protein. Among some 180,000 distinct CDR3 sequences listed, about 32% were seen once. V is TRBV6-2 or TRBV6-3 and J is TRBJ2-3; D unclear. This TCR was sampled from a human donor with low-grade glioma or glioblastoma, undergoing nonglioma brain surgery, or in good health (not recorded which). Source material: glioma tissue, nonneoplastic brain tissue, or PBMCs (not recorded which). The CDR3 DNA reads TGTGCCAGCAGTTACCCCACAGATACGCAGTATTTT. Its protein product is CASSYPTDTQYF.